Shown below are 18 T cell receptor beta chains from a single sample sequenced in a study of regulatory T cells. Findings and caveats of the study: Hydrophobic residues at CDR3 positions 6 and 7 were enriched in conventional CD4+ T cells of CD3G-deficient patients.

These receptors' targets are unknown. The PCR used 52 TRBV and 13 TRBJ primers. This table comes from immunoSEQ multiplex PCR, and its TCRdb copy is limited to in-frame clones, with some not included. Here the sample spans over 30,000 clones, 93% being singletons. The sequenced material came from conventional CD4+ T cells sorted from blood. These receptors were collected from a child under 10 years old with CD3G deficiency.

The J gene is TRBJ1-2, the V gene TRBV28; D unresolved. The CDR3 runs 11 residues. V gave up 3 bases and J gave up 11 bases, with 10 bases separating them. Per the germline V gene, CDR1 is MDHEN and CDR2 is SYDVKM. The CDR3 DNA follows: TGTGCCAGCAGTTTGGGGAGAGGGTACACCTTC. Its protein product is CASSLGRGYTF.

The J gene is TRBJ2-7, the V gene TRBV11-2; no clear D gene. The V and J ends lost 4 bases and 4 bases respectively, with 11 bases between them. The CDR3 has 13 residues. Looked up from germline, CDR1 is SGHAT and CDR2 is FQNNGV. The CDR3 DNA reads TGTGCCAGCAGCTCGCCGACTCGGTACGAGCAGTACTTC. It yields the protein CASSSPTRYEQYF.

The CDR3 is CAWSDGRGQADTQYF. Written as DNA, the CDR3 is TGTGCCTGGAGTGACGGGAGGGGGCAGGCAGATACGCAGTATTTT. The V gene is TRBV30, the J gene TRBJ2-3; D possibly corresponds to TRBD2 (8 bases). The germline gives CDR1 GTSNPN, CDR2 SVGIG (reference sequence). CDR3 length equals 15 residues. Trimming took 1 base from V and 4 from J, leaving 15 bases between them.

The rearrangement uses TRBV27 and TRBJ2-2; 7 bases agree with TRBD1. The trim removed 6 bases at V and 6 bases at J, leaving 13 bases unmatched. CDR3 length equals 16 residues. The germline gives CDR1 MNHEY, CDR2 SMNVEV (reference sequence). CDR3 sequence: CASRKNRGIDAGELFF. The CDR3 bases are TGTGCCAGCAGGAAAAACAGGGGTATCGACGCCGGGGAGCTGTTTTTT.

The chain is built from TRBV28 and TRBJ1-2, with D unresolved. Germline assignment: CDR1 MDHEN and CDR2 SYDVKM. The V end was cut by 6 bases, the J end by 8 bases, with 13 bases between. The CDR3 loop spans 12 amino acids. The CDR3 sequence: CASSLPGEGYTF. The CDR3 DNA sequence: TGTGCCAGCAGCCTCCCCGGGGAGGGCTACACCTTC.

The chain has TRBV6-1 and TRBJ2-7, with 10 bases lining up with TRBD1. The CDR3 sequence is 15 residues long. Trimming removed 2 bases from V and 7 bases from J; junction bases left unmatched: 8. Germline loops: CDR1 MNHNS, CDR2 SASEGT. The CDR3 spells CASSEPGQGSGEQYF. In nucleotides, the CDR3 is TGTGCCAGCAGTGAACCGGGACAGGGGAGCGGGGAGCAGTACTTC.

This chain connects TRBV7-9 to TRBJ2-2, with D unclear. From germline, CDR1 is SEHNR and CDR2 FQNEAQ (reference sequence). The CDR3 covers 13 residues. The V and J ends lost 5 bases and 9 bases respectively, with 13 bases between them. The CDR3 loop is CASSPVGPRELFF. The CDR3 DNA follows: TGTGCCAGCAGCCCCGTGGGCCCCAGGGAGCTGTTTTTT.

CDR3 DNA sequence: TGCGCCAGCAGCTATCGACAGGGCGACAATGAGCAGTTCTTC. This sequence encodes CASSYRQGDNEQFF. The chain combines TRBV5-1 with TRBJ2-1; 7 bases agree with TRBD1. Germline lookup yields CDR1 SGHRS and CDR2 YFSETQ. J gave up 5 bases and V 3 bases, and 5 bases lay outside the gene matches. The CDR3 runs 14 residues.

In its sample, this clone was seen once. The gene calls are TRBV6-1 and TRBJ1-1; no firm D call. V lost 8 bases and J lost 2, with 12 bases in between. Germline V lookup: CDR1 MNHNS, CDR2 SASEGT. The CDR3 covers 13 residues. For the CDR3, the DNA is TGTGCCAGCTCGCCCCAAAGAAACACTGAAGCTTTCTTT. It translates to CASSPQRNTEAFF.

The rearrangement links TRBV5-1 to TRBJ1-2; D may be TRBD1 (5 bases). Germline values: CDR1 SGHRS, CDR2 YFSETQ. Trimming left V 2 bases short and J 4 bases short, with 6 bases between. This CDR3 is built from 12 residues. This CDR3 is CASSFQGYGYTF. CDR3 bases: TGCGCCAGCAGCTTCCAGGGCTATGGCTACACCTTC.

This rearrangement joins TRBV18 to TRBJ2-1; 8 nucleotides line up with TRBD1. V lost 6 bases and J lost 0; bases outside the gene matches: 4. The germline CDR1 and CDR2 sequences are KGHSH and LQKENI. The CDR3 spans 15 residues. CDR3 in DNA: TGTGCCAGCTCTCCCGGGACAGGCTCCTACAATGAGCAGTTCTTC. It encodes CASSPGTGSYNEQFF. The complete variable domain, with remaining parts taken from reference TRBV18 and TRBJ2-1, reads NAGVMQNPRHLVRRRGQEARLRCSPMKGHSHVYWYRQLPEEGLKFMVYLQKENIIDESGMPKERFSAEFPKEGPSILRIQQVVRGDSAAYFCASSPGTGSYNEQFFGPGTRLTVL.

J is TRBJ2-7 and V is TRBV28; no clear D. V was pared by 2 bases and J by 3 bases, with 5 bases between. From germline, CDR1 is MDHEN and CDR2 SYDVKM. The CDR3 length is 12 residues. The CDR3 DNA follows: TGTGCCAGCAGTTTACCTGGCTACGAGCAGTACTTC. As protein: CASSLPGYEQYF.

The V gene is TRBV5-1, the J gene TRBJ2-1, with D perhaps TRBD1 (6 bases). The V gene's germline CDR1 is SGHRS and CDR2 YFSETQ. V was pared by 5 bases and J by 0 bases, with 12 bases between. This CDR3 contains 15 residues. The CDR3: CASSLQGSSYNEQFF. DNA of the CDR3: TGCGCCAGCAGTCTCCAGGGGAGCTCCTACAATGAGCAGTTCTTC.

This sequence joins TRBV6-1 and TRBJ1-1; D is possibly TRBD1 (5 bases). Trimming removed 3 bases at V and 6 bases at J, with 14 bases between. The CDR3 runs to 14 residues. Germline CDR1 reads MNHNS; CDR2 reads SASEGT. The CDR3 spells CASSDRVGIPEAFF. The CDR3 DNA reads TGTGCCAGCAGTGACAGGGTAGGAATACCTGAAGCTTTCTTT.

The J gene is TRBJ2-5, the V gene TRBV21-1; the table gives TRBD2 as D, unverified against the DNA. TRBV21-1 is classified as a pseudogene. The CDR3 covers 18 residues. The CDR3 sequence is CASNSLKGLLAGWETQYF. In DNA, the CDR3 is TGTGCCAGCAACTCCCTGAAGGGGCTCCTAGCGGGATGGGAGACCCAGTACTTC.

The chain employs TRBV28 and TRBJ2-7, with D tentatively TRBD1 (5 bases). The CDR3 has 15 residues. Per germline, CDR1 MDHEN and CDR2 SYDVKM. With 6 bases removed from V and 2 bases from J, the gap between germline ends came to 17 bases. CDR3 coding DNA: TGTGCCAGCAGCCTCTCAGGGAAGGACCCCTACGAGCAGTACTTC. Residues: CASSLSGKDPYEQYF.

The chain has TRBV5-1 and TRBJ2-7; D unclear. The length of the CDR3 is 14 residues. Trimming left V 0 bases short and J 0 bases short, with 7 bases between. The germline gives CDR1 SGHRS, CDR2 YFSETQ. Written as DNA, the CDR3 is TGCGCCAGCAGCTTGGGCCCTAGCTCCTACGAGCAGTACTTC. The encoded protein is CASSLGPSSYEQYF.

The chain carries TRBV28 and TRBJ2-2, with 8 bases aligning to TRBD2. The CDR3 is made up of 18 amino acids. Germline V lookup: CDR1 MDHEN, CDR2 SYDVKM. Germline trimming cut 4 bases from V and 0 bases from J; bases unmatched to any gene: 10. The CDR3 DNA is TGTGCCAGCAGTTCCGGCTCAGCGGGAGCTGCGAACACCGGGGAGCTGTTTTTT. Protein product: CASSSGSAGAANTGELFF.